This is a list of T cell receptor beta chains from one sample in a study of breast tumors, draining lymph nodes, adjacent tissues. TCRdb independently ran MiXCR on the multiplex PCR reads; one entry per CDR3 protein. The sample comprises under 300,000 distinct CDR3 sequences, nearly 35% of which are singletons, and approximately 3.3% rests with the top ten. Sequencing input: axillary lymph node tissue. Every receptor here comes from a female donor with breast cancer. Some clones in this sample may be carry-over from other donors' samples. Each CDR3 is given with its conserved first and last residue. The D gene is left open where the match is weak. Clone size is stated in some rows and not others, as once, few, many or a class when expanded.

CDR3 protein: CATSWSRGANQPQHF
CDR3 DNA: TGTGCCACCAGCTGGAGCCGCGGGGCGAATCAGCCCCAGCATTTT
D gene: .
clone size: many
V gene: TRBV15
J gene: TRBJ1-5

CDR3 protein: CASSFWTGGSDTQCF
CDR3 DNA: TGCGCCAGCAGCTTCTGGACAGGGGGCTCAGATACGCAGTGTTTT
D gene: TRBD1
clone size: .
V gene: TRBV11-2
J gene: TRBJ2-3

CDR3 protein: CASSSYPGQGNNEQFF
CDR3 DNA: TGTGCCAGCAGTTCGTACCCGGGACAGGGTAACAATGAGCAGTTCTTC
D gene: TRBD1
clone size: .
V gene: TRBV12-3/TRBV12-4
J gene: TRBJ2-1

CDR3 protein: CSASPGLAGSGMQFF
CDR3 DNA: TGCAGTGCTAGTCCGGGACTAGCGGGGTCAGGGATGCAGTTCTTC
D gene: TRBD2
clone size: many
V gene: TRBV20-1
J gene: TRBJ2-1

CDR3 protein: CASSRRDSPLHF
CDR3 DNA: TGTGCCAGCAGCCGCCGGGATTCACCCCTCCACTTT
D gene: .
clone size: many
V gene: TRBV7-9
J gene: TRBJ1-6

CDR3 protein: CSARDSGLAGVLEHF
CDR3 DNA: TGCAGTGCTAGAGACTCGGGACTAGCGGGAGTGCTCGAGCATTTT
D gene: .
clone size: .
V gene: TRBV20-1
J gene: TRBJ1-5

CDR3 protein: CASSHSYSNYGYTF
CDR3 DNA: TGTGCCAGCAGTCACTCGTACAGTAACTATGGCTACACCTTC
D gene: .
clone size: .
V gene: TRBV6-7
J gene: TRBJ1-2

CDR3 protein: CASSLSALSSYNEQFF
CDR3 DNA: TGTGCCAGCAGCTTATCGGCTCTCAGCTCCTACAATGAGCAGTTCTTC
D gene: .
clone size: many
V gene: TRBV7-2
J gene: TRBJ2-1

CDR3 protein: CSAGQDTEAFF
CDR3 DNA: TGCAGTGCGGGACAGGACACTGAAGCTTTCTTT
D gene: TRBD1
clone size: .
V gene: TRBV20-1
J gene: TRBJ1-1

CDR3 protein: CASSQDPGTGYSPLHF
CDR3 DNA: TGCGCCAGCAGCCAAGATCCCGGGACAGGGTATTCACCCCTCCACTTT
D gene: TRBD1
clone size: many
V gene: TRBV4-1
J gene: TRBJ1-6

CDR3 protein: CASSTTGGGNTGELFF
CDR3 DNA: TGCGCCAGCAGCACCACAGGGGGCGGTAACACCGGGGAGCTGTTTTTT
D gene: TRBD1
clone size: many
V gene: TRBV5-1
J gene: TRBJ2-2

CDR3 protein: CASSPTSARTGELFF
CDR3 DNA: TGTGCTAGCAGCCCGACTAGCGCCAGGACCGGGGAGCTGTTTTTT
D gene: TRBD2
clone size: many
V gene: TRBV7-7
J gene: TRBJ2-2

CDR3 protein: CASSILAASSYNEQFF
CDR3 DNA: TGTGCCAGTAGTATACTAGCGGCGAGCTCCTACAATGAGCAGTTCTTC
D gene: TRBD2
clone size: .
V gene: TRBV19
J gene: TRBJ2-1

CDR3 protein: CATGQGINSPLHF
CDR3 DNA: TGTGCCACTGGACAGGGGATTAATTCACCCCTCCACTTT
D gene: TRBD1
clone size: many
V gene: TRBV10-3
J gene: TRBJ1-6

CDR3 protein: CASSLVGRSGTATQYF
CDR3 DNA: TGTGCCAGCAGTTTAGTAGGTCGAAGCGGGACCGCGACCCAGTACTTC
D gene: TRBD2
clone size: many
V gene: TRBV27
J gene: TRBJ2-5

CDR3 protein: CAWSDGTTHTDTQYF
CDR3 DNA: TGTGCCTGGAGTGACGGGACTACTCACACAGATACGCAGTATTTT
D gene: TRBD2
clone size: many
V gene: TRBV30
J gene: TRBJ2-3

CDR3 protein: CSARGQGIFVNSPLHF
CDR3 DNA: TGCAGTGCTAGAGGACAGGGGATTTTCGTAAATTCACCCCTCCACTTT
D gene: TRBD1
clone size: many
V gene: TRBV20-1
J gene: TRBJ1-6

CDR3 protein: CASSQADRGNYGYTF
CDR3 DNA: TGTGCCAGCAGCCAGGCTGACAGGGGGAACTATGGCTACACCTTC
D gene: TRBD1
clone size: many
V gene: TRBV4-2
J gene: TRBJ1-2

CDR3 protein: CASSFYGDTQYF
CDR3 DNA: TGTGCCAGCAGCTTCTACGGAGATACGCAGTATTTT
D gene: .
clone size: .
V gene: TRBV7-3
J gene: TRBJ2-3

CDR3 protein: CASSWTGLAGTDTQYF
CDR3 DNA: TGCGCCAGCAGCTGGACGGGACTAGCAGGCACAGATACGCAGTATTTT
D gene: TRBD2
clone size: many
V gene: TRBV5-1
J gene: TRBJ2-3

CDR3 protein: CSASEGVAGVYEQYF
CDR3 DNA: TGCAGTGCATCCGAAGGGGTAGCGGGAGTCTACGAGCAGTACTTC
D gene: TRBD2
clone size: many
V gene: TRBV20-1
J gene: TRBJ2-7

CDR3 protein: CVSGITEQFF
CDR3 DNA: TGTGTTAGCGGGATTACTGAGCAGTTCTTC
D gene: TRBD2
clone size: .
V gene: TRBV7-3
J gene: TRBJ2-1

CDR3 protein: CSARQRGTGELFF
CDR3 DNA: TGCAGTGCTAGACAAAGGGGCACCGGGGAGCTGTTTTTT
D gene: .
clone size: many
V gene: TRBV20-1
J gene: TRBJ2-2

CDR3 protein: CSATASGGVNYGYTF
CDR3 DNA: TGCAGTGCTACTGCCTCAGGAGGGGTTAACTATGGCTACACCTTC
D gene: .
clone size: many
V gene: TRBV20-1
J gene: TRBJ1-2

CDR3 protein: CASSRDRGTHEQYF
CDR3 DNA: TGTGCCAGCAGCCGGGACAGGGGAACCCACGAGCAGTACTTC
D gene: TRBD1
clone size: many
V gene: TRBV3-1
J gene: TRBJ2-7

CDR3 protein: CATSDRTSGISYEQYF
CDR3 DNA: TGTGCCACCAGTGATAGGACTAGCGGGATCTCCTACGAGCAGTACTTC
D gene: TRBD2
clone size: many
V gene: TRBV24-1
J gene: TRBJ2-7

CDR3 protein: CASRQGLYEKLFF
CDR3 DNA: TGTGCCAGTCGACAGGGGCTTTATGAAAAACTGTTTTTT
D gene: TRBD1
clone size: .
V gene: TRBV25-1
J gene: TRBJ1-4

CDR3 protein: CSARDLVSAGGQRETQYF
CDR3 DNA: TGCAGTGCTAGAGATCTCGTTTCGGCGGGGGGGCAAAGGGAGACCCAGTACTTC
D gene: TRBD2
clone size: many
V gene: TRBV20-1
J gene: TRBJ2-5

CDR3 protein: CASSFGTGAGGYTF
CDR3 DNA: TGTGCCAGCAGTTTCGGGACAGGGGCAGGTGGCTACACCTTC
D gene: TRBD1
clone size: few
V gene: TRBV28
J gene: TRBJ1-2

CDR3 protein: CASRPGTRETQYF
CDR3 DNA: TGTGCCAGCAGACCCGGGACACGGGAGACCCAGTACTTC
D gene: .
clone size: .
V gene: TRBV7-2
J gene: TRBJ2-5

CDR3 protein: CASSPVGTSGVAEQYF
CDR3 DNA: TGTGCCAGCAGTCCCGTCGGGACTAGCGGGGTAGCCGAGCAGTACTTC
D gene: TRBD2
clone size: .
V gene: TRBV28
J gene: TRBJ2-7

CDR3 protein: CASSQGQGATRSGNTIYF
CDR3 DNA: TGTGCCAGCAGCCAAGGACAGGGGGCGACTCGATCTGGAAACACCATATATTTT
D gene: TRBD1
clone size: many
V gene: TRBV4-2
J gene: TRBJ1-3

CDR3 protein: CASRGQGERTGETQYF
CDR3 DNA: TGTGCCAGCAGGGGACAGGGGGAAAGGACCGGGGAGACCCAGTACTTC
D gene: TRBD1
clone size: .
V gene: TRBV2
J gene: TRBJ2-5

CDR3 protein: CASSFTGSNQPQHF
CDR3 DNA: TGTGCCAGCAGTTTTACGGGGAGCAATCAGCCCCAGCATTTT
D gene: .
clone size: .
V gene: TRBV28
J gene: TRBJ1-5

CDR3 protein: CASRKGVGQSNQPQHF
CDR3 DNA: TGTGCCAGCAGGAAGGGGGTCGGACAGAGCAATCAGCCCCAGCATTTT
D gene: .
clone size: .
V gene: TRBV6-6
J gene: TRBJ1-5

CDR3 protein: CSASRTSVGTDTQYF
CDR3 DNA: TGCAGTGCTAGCCGAACTAGCGTAGGGACAGATACGCAGTATTTT
D gene: TRBD2
clone size: many
V gene: TRBV20-1
J gene: TRBJ2-3

CDR3 protein: CSAKKASTEAFF
CDR3 DNA: TGCAGTGCAAAGAAGGCGAGCACTGAAGCTTTCTTT
D gene: .
clone size: many
V gene: TRBV20-1
J gene: TRBJ1-1

CDR3 protein: CASSSTGEGAKNIQYF
CDR3 DNA: TGTGCCAGCAGTTCGACAGGAGAGGGGGCCAAAAACATTCAGTACTTC
D gene: .
clone size: few
V gene: TRBV12-3/TRBV12-4
J gene: TRBJ2-4

CDR3 protein: CASSSRRDAAEQFF
CDR3 DNA: TGCGCCAGCAGCTCCCGCCGGGATGCGGCTGAGCAGTTCTTC
D gene: .
clone size: many
V gene: TRBV5-1
J gene: TRBJ2-1

CDR3 protein: CASSSRQGRLYGYTF
CDR3 DNA: TGTGCCAGTAGTTCTAGACAGGGGCGCTTATATGGCTACACCTTC
D gene: TRBD1
clone size: many
V gene: TRBV19
J gene: TRBJ1-2

CDR3 protein: CSAREPRGAASTEAFF
CDR3 DNA: TGCAGTGCTAGAGAGCCTCGGGGGGCCGCGAGCACTGAAGCTTTCTTT
D gene: .
clone size: .
V gene: TRBV20-1
J gene: TRBJ1-1

CDR3 protein: CASSQDLALSYNEQFF
CDR3 DNA: TGTGCCAGCAGCCAAGATCTAGCGCTATCCTACAATGAGCAGTTCTTC
D gene: .
clone size: .
V gene: TRBV3-1
J gene: TRBJ2-1

CDR3 protein: CASSLDSGREADTQYF
CDR3 DNA: TGTGCCAGCAGCTTAGACTCAGGGAGAGAGGCAGATACGCAGTATTTT
D gene: .
clone size: many
V gene: TRBV7-9
J gene: TRBJ2-3

CDR3 protein: CASSQRLAVRETQYF
CDR3 DNA: TGCGCCAGCAGCCAACGGCTAGCGGTACGAGAGACCCAGTACTTC
D gene: TRBD2
clone size: many
V gene: TRBV4-1
J gene: TRBJ2-5

CDR3 protein: CASSLRTSGRRRYETQYF
CDR3 DNA: TGTGCCAGCAGCCTACGGACTAGCGGGAGAAGGAGATACGAGACCCAGTACTTC
D gene: TRBD2
clone size: many
V gene: TRBV7-9
J gene: TRBJ2-5

CDR3 protein: CASSLGGAQLDGYTF
CDR3 DNA: TGTGCCAGCAGTCTCGGGGGGGCGCAATTGGATGGCTACACCTTC
D gene: .
clone size: many
V gene: TRBV12-3/TRBV12-4
J gene: TRBJ1-2

CDR3 protein: CATSPRGDEPQHF
CDR3 DNA: TGTGCCACTTCACCCCGAGGGGACGAGCCCCAGCATTTT
D gene: .
clone size: few
V gene: TRBV18
J gene: TRBJ1-5

CDR3 protein: CASSVGAVIFNEQFF
CDR3 DNA: TGTGCCAGCAGCGTAGGGGCTGTGATTTTCAATGAGCAGTTCTTC
D gene: .
clone size: .
V gene: TRBV9
J gene: TRBJ2-1

CDR3 protein: CASSFFQDEQYF
CDR3 DNA: TGTGCCAGCAGCTTTTTCCAGGACGAGCAGTACTTC
D gene: .
clone size: many
V gene: TRBV5-5
J gene: TRBJ2-7